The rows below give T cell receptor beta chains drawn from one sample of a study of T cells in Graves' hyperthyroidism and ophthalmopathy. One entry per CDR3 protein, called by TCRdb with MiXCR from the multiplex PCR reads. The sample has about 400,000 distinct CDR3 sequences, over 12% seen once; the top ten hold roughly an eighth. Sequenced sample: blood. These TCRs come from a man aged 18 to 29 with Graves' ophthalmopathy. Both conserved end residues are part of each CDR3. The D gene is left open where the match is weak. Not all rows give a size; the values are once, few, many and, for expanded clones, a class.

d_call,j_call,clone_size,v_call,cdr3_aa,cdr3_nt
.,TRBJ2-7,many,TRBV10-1,CASSEYGYQYEQYF,TGCGCCAGCAGTGAGTATGGCTATCAATACGAGCAGTACTTC
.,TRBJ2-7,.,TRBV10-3,CAIRGDRSLLEQYF,TGTGCCATCAGGGGCGACAGATCCCTCCTGGAGCAGTACTTC
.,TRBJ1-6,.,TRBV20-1,CSARDKDTTRSPLHF,TGCAGTGCTAGAGATAAGGATACAACCCGTTCACCCCTCCACTTT
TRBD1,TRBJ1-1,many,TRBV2,CATQGQVNTEAFF,TGTGCCACCCAAGGACAGGTGAACACTGAAGCTTTCTTT
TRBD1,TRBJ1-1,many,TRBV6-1,CARAGQTGAYTEAFF,TGTGCCAGGGCCGGCCAGACAGGGGCGTACACTGAAGCTTTCTTT
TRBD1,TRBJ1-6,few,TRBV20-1,CSARDRDRGSPLHF,TGCAGTGCTAGAGACCGGGACAGGGGATCACCCCTCCACTTT
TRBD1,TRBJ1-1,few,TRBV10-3,CAIFGTGGVAFF,TGTGCCATCTTCGGGACAGGGGGCGTTGCTTTCTTT
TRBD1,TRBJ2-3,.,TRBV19,CASSIPPGQGTDTQYF,TGTGCCAGTAGTATACCCCCGGGACAGGGGACAGATACGCAGTATTTT
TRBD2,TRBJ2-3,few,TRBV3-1,CASSQDLLAGAQQYF,TGTGCCAGCAGCCAAGATCTACTAGCGGGGGCCCAGCAGTATTTT
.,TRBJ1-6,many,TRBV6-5,CASSYSGQANSPLHF,TGTGCCAGCAGTTACTCGGGCCAGGCGAATTCACCCCTCCACTTT
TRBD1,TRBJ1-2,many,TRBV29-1,CSVELGLTGDGYTF,TGCAGCGTTGAGTTGGGGTTGACAGGGGACGGCTACACCTTC
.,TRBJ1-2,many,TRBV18,CASSPYRPGDLNGYTF,TGTGCCAGCTCACCCTACAGGCCAGGGGACCTTAATGGCTACACCTTC
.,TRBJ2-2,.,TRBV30,CAWRQGSNTGELFF,TGTGCCTGGAGACAGGGTTCGAACACCGGGGAGCTGTTTTTT
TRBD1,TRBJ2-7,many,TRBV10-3,CAISSGQRTYEQYF,TGTGCCATCAGCTCGGGACAGAGAACCTACGAGCAGTACTTC
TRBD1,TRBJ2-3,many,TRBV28,CASSPRGQGNTQYF,TGTGCCAGCAGCCCAAGGGGGCAGGGGAATACGCAGTATTTT
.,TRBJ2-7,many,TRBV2,CASSELGGGGRSSYEQYF,TGTGCCAGCAGTGAGCTGGGTGGGGGCGGCCGATCGTCCTACGAGCAGTACTTC
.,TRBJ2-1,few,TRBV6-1,CASKRGGWNEQFF,TGTGCCAGCAAGAGGGGGGGGTGGAATGAGCAGTTCTTC
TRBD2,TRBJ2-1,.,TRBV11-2,CASSLYSGGAYEFF,TGTGCCAGCAGCTTATATAGCGGGGGGGCCTATGAGTTCTTC
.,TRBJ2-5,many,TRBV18,CASSPTEETQYF,TGTGCCAGCTCACCAACAGAAGAGACCCAGTACTTC
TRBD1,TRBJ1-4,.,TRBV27,CASRGQFEKLFF,TGTGCCAGCAGGGGACAGTTTGAAAAACTGTTTTTT
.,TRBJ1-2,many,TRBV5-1,CASSLAAGTGYTF,TGCGCCAGCAGCTTGGCGGCAGGGACTGGCTACACCTTC
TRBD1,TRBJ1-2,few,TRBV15,CATSTPLTGEDHYGYTF,TGTGCCACCAGCACCCCGTTGACAGGGGAAGACCACTATGGCTACACCTTC
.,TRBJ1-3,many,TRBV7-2,CASTLGTGNTIYF,TGTGCCAGCACTCTAGGAACTGGAAACACCATATATTTT
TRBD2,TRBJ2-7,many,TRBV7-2,CASSFRAGGSYEQYF,TGTGCCAGCAGCTTCAGAGCGGGAGGATCCTACGAGCAGTACTTC
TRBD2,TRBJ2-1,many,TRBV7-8,CASSQLAGSYNEQFF,TGTGCCAGCAGCCAACTAGCGGGATCCTACAATGAGCAGTTCTTC
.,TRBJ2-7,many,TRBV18,CASSGGQRYEQYF,TGTGCCAGCTCGGGGGGACAGCGCTACGAGCAGTACTTC
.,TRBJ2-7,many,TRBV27,CASSQRQGGEQYF,TGTGCCAGCAGTCAAAGACAGGGAGGGGAGCAGTACTTC
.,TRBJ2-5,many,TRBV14,CASSQRTKETQYF,TGTGCCAGCAGCCAAAGGACAAAAGAGACCCAGTACTTC
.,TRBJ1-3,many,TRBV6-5,CASSYGGGLSGNTIYF,TGTGCCAGCAGTTATGGCGGGGGCCTCTCTGGAAACACCATATATTTT
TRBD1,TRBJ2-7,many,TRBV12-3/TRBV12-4,CASSLRDRNYEQYF,TGTGCCAGCAGCCTCCGGGACAGAAACTACGAGCAGTACTTC
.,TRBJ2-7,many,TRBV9,CASSPYPRETDTEQYF,TGTGCCAGCAGCCCATACCCAAGAGAGACAGACACCGAGCAGTACTTC
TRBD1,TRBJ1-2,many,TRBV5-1,CASSLEGGTAVPYGGYTF,TGCGCCAGCAGCTTGGAGGGCGGGACAGCCGTCCCGTATGGCGGCTACACCTTC
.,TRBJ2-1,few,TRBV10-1,CASSEGGYNEQFF,TGCGCCAGCAGTGAAGGGGGATACAATGAGCAGTTCTTC
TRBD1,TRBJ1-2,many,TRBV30,CAWSALDRGGYTF,TGTGCCTGGAGTGCCCTGGACAGGGGTGGCTACACCTTC
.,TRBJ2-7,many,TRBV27,CASSSTGSAYEQYF,TGTGCCAGCAGTTCCACAGGGTCCGCCTACGAGCAGTACTTC
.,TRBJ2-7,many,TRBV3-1,CASSQGTLGHEQYF,TGTGCCAGCAGCCAGGGTACTTTGGGGCACGAGCAGTACTTC
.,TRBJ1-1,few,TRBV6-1,CASRGHHNTEAFF,TGTGCCAGCAGAGGACACCATAACACTGAAGCTTTCTTT
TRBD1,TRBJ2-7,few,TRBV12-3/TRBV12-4,CASRRGQAAYEQYF,TGTGCCAGCAGAAGGGGACAGGCCGCTTACGAGCAGTACTTC
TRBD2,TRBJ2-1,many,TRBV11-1,CASSLSTGGYMGNEQFF,TGTGCCAGCAGCTTATCAACGGGAGGCTATATGGGGAATGAGCAGTTCTTC
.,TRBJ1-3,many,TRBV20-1,CSARRPLADGNTIYF,TGCAGTGCTAGGAGACCTTTGGCCGATGGAAACACCATATATTTT
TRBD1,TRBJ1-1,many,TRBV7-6,CASSPGQGATEAFF,TGTGCCAGCAGCCCCGGACAGGGGGCTACTGAAGCTTTCTTT
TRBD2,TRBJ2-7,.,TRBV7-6,CASSFGVASGGAGYEQYF,TGTGCCAGCAGCTTTGGAGTTGCTAGCGGGGGGGCTGGCTACGAGCAGTACTTC
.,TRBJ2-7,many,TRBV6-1,CASSEEFYEQYF,TGTGCCAGCAGTGAAGAGTTCTACGAGCAGTACTTC
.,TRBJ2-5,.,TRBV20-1,CSARQQETQYF,TGCAGTGCTAGACAGCAAGAGACCCAGTACTTC
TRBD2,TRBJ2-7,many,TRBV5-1,CASSLVPSGRRVEQYF,TGCGCCAGCAGCTTGGTGCCTAGCGGGAGACGGGTCGAGCAGTACTTC
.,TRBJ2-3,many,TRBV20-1,CSASTGFTDTQYF,TGCAGTGCTAGTACAGGGTTCACAGATACGCAGTATTTT